This T cell receptor (beta chain) was retrieved from a study of blood T cell repertoires in COVID-19. Background on the study: Acute and convalescent COVID-19 specimens originated in the United States, Italy and Spain. In each case, the material was cDNA or gDNA derived from T cells, B-cell-depleted T cells, or PBMCs.

Germline CDR1 and CDR2: SGHAT and FQNNGV. The V gene lost 3 bases and the J gene lost 2 bases, with 11 bases spanning the gap. This CDR3 has 15 residues. In the study's own analysis: Reference gene primer amplification in the assay estimated nucleated cell counts. Using immunoSEQ multiplex PCR, the repertoire was profiled, and TCRdb retains in-frame clones only, with some absent. The V and J calls and the clone size are those of that table, but D and trimming were determined from the DNA. The top ten hold around an eighth of the sample, which has a few hundred thousand clones, about 91% seen once. The sample was peripheral blood. This receptor was taken from a woman aged 55-70 years with acute or convalescent COVID-19. This chain links TRBV11-2 with TRBJ1-3, with D perhaps TRBD1 (5 bases). DNA for the CDR3: TGTGCCAGCAGCTTGGCAGGGCTTGCTGGAAACACCATATATTTT. Amino acid sequence: CASSLAGLAGNTIYF.